This T cell receptor beta chain was sequenced for a study of blood T cell repertoires in COVID-19. Per germline, CDR1 MNHEY and CDR2 SMNVEV (reference sequence). The CDR3 covers 15 residues. V was trimmed by 5 bases and J by 0 bases, leaving 14 bases between them. Clones were read by immunoSEQ multiplex PCR, and TCRdb kept only the in-frame ones, dropping some. This table holds some 150,000 clones, approximately 78% found once. The sample comprised PBMCs or T cells enriched from blood (not recorded which). The TCR was taken from a woman in her fifties or sixties who had recovered from COVID-19. The chain couples TRBV27 to TRBJ2-7; D possibly corresponds to TRBD1 (5 bases). CDR3 sequence: CASSGAAPGSYEQYF. For the CDR3, the DNA is TGTGCCAGCAGTGGGGCCGCACCTGGCTCCTACGAGCAGTACTTC.